Below are 15 T cell receptor beta chains sequenced from a single sample in a study of CD8 T cells in ankylosing spondylitis. Findings and limits, study-wide: It appeared that ankylosing spondylitis blood was characterized by a TCR beta motif of about 8 highly homologous variants.

Their recognized antigens are unknown. TCRdb re-analysed the 5' RACE reads in MiXCR, keeping a single row per CDR3 protein. The sample gives about 750,000 distinct CDR3 sequences, around 17% of which show up once; under 20% is in the top ten. The specimen was blood, either unsorted or a sorted T cell fraction (not recorded which). The source is a male donor with ankylosing spondylitis.

The genes are TRBV15 and TRBJ2-1; the D is unclear. V was clipped by 1 base and J by 4 bases, with 17 bases between them. The CDR3 runs to 17 residues. Germline loops: CDR1 LNHNV, CDR2 YYDKDF (reference sequence). CDR3 region: CATSRVPAIITYNEQFF. The CDR3 DNA follows: TGTGCCACCAGCAGAGTTCCGGCCATAATAACATACAATGAGCAGTTCTTC.

This clonotype turned up a few times. The rearrangement uses TRBV5-5 and TRBJ1-1; 9 positions agree with TRBD1. This CDR3 region has 16 residues. V was clipped by 4 bases and J by 4 bases; unmatched bases: 11. Germline loops: CDR1 SGHKS, CDR2 YYEKEE (reference sequence). The CDR3 DNA follows: TGTGCCAGCAGCCCCGGGACAGGGTTCGAAGCCACTGAAGCTTTCTTT. This sequence encodes CASSPGTGFEATEAFF.

The chain uses TRBV3-1 and TRBJ1-3, with TRBD1 as a possible D gene (5 bases). V lost 0 bases and J 0 bases, leaving 9 bases between the germline ends. Per germline, CDR1 LGHDT and CDR2 YNNKEL (reference sequence). The CDR3 is 16 residues long. The CDR3 spells CASSQEGHLSGNTIYF. DNA of the CDR3: TGTGCCAGCAGCCAAGAAGGACACCTCTCTGGAAACACCATATATTTT.

Many counts were recorded for this clonotype. The V call is TRBV20-1, the J call TRBJ1-5; D possibly corresponds to TRBD1 (6 bases). The CDR3 is made up of 14 amino acids. The germline V gene encodes CDR1 DFQATT and CDR2 SNEGSKA (reference sequence). V dropped 4 bases and J dropped 6 bases, with 16 bases sitting between them. CDR3 residues: CSATTTGMGQPQHF. CDR3 coding DNA: TGCAGTGCTACCACTACAGGGATGGGTCAGCCCCAGCATTTT.

The DNA for the CDR3 is TGTGCCAGCAGCTTAGGGGCAGATCCCGCTCAGCCCCAGCATTTT. Its translation is CASSLGADPAQPQHF. The V call is TRBV11-2, the J call TRBJ1-5, with D hard to call. The V end lost 1 base, the J end lost 6 bases, and 13 bases lay between the germline ends. This CDR3 region has 15 residues. Per the germline V gene, CDR1 is SGHAT and CDR2 is FQNNGV. The variable domain in full, with the rest retrieved from reference TRBV11-2 and TRBJ1-5, is EAGVAQSPRYKIIEKRQSVAFWCNPISGHATLYWYQQILGQGPKLLIQFQNNGVVDDSQLPKDRFSAERLKGVDSTLKIQPAKLEDSAVYLCASSLGADPAQPQHFGDGTRLSIL.

This clonotype occurred a few times. Here the CDR3 reads CASSLDLRGSYEQYF. The CDR3 region has the DNA TGCGCCAGCAGCTTGGACCTGAGGGGTTCCTACGAGCAGTACTTC. The genes are TRBV5-1 and TRBJ2-7; D is possibly TRBD1 or TRBD2 (5 bases each). Germline V gene lookup returns CDR1 SGHRS and CDR2 YFSETQ. CDR3 length: 15 amino acids. The V end was cut by 0 bases, the J end by 1 base, with 11 bases between.

This chain links TRBV30 with TRBJ2-7, with D perhaps assigned TRBD1 or TRBD2 (5 bases each). The V end lost 5 bases, the J end lost 0 bases, and 11 bases lay between the germline ends. Looked up from germline, CDR1 is GTSNPN and CDR2 is SVGIG (reference sequence). The CDR3 extends over 13 amino acids. The CDR3 spells CAWGTPNSYEQYF. The DNA of the CDR3 is TGTGCCTGGGGGACCCCGAACTCCTACGAGCAGTACTTC. Combining the CDR3 with reference TRBV30 and TRBJ2-7 gives the whole variable domain SQTIHQWPATLVQPVGSPLSLECTVEGTSNPNLYWYRQAAGRGLQLLFYSVGIGQISSEVPQNLSASRPQDRQFILSSKKLLLSDSGFYLCAWGTPNSYEQYFGPGTRLTVT.

The chain carries TRBV20-1 and TRBJ2-1; 9 bases are a match to TRBD2. The ends lost 4 bases at V and 4 bases at J; junction bases unmatched: 11. This CDR3 has 16 residues. CDR1 and CDR2 (germline): DFQATT, SNEGSKA (reference sequence). For the CDR3, the DNA is TGCAGTGCTAAGGCGAATGGAGCGGGAGGATACAATGAGCAGTTCTTC. This sequence encodes CSAKANGAGGYNEQFF.

This sequence joins TRBV18 and TRBJ2-7; D call uncertain. The V and J ends lost 0 bases and 3 bases respectively, with 6 bases between them. The CDR3 is 13 residues long. Germline V gene sequence: CDR1 KGHSH, CDR2 LQKENI. The CDR3 DNA reads as TGTGCCAGCTCACCACCCCAGAACTACGAGCAGTACTTC. Protein product: CASSPPQNYEQYF. Full variable domain (rest looked up from reference TRBV18 and TRBJ2-7): NAGVMQNPRHLVRRRGQEARLRCSPMKGHSHVYWYRQLPEEGLKFMVYLQKENIIDESGMPKERFSAEFPKEGPSILRIQQVVRGDSAAYFCASSPPQNYEQYFGPGTRLTVT.

A few counts support this clonotype. The chain uses TRBV29-1 and TRBJ2-1, with D possibly matching TRBD2 (5 bases). V lost 3 bases, J lost 0 bases, and 12 bases lay in between. CDR3 length: 15 residues. Germline values: CDR1 SQVTM, CDR2 ANQGSEA. The CDR3 loop reads CSVEIPGSSYNEQFF. The CDR3 bases are TGCAGCGTTGAGATCCCGGGAAGCTCCTACAATGAGCAGTTCTTC.

V and J are TRBV19 and TRBJ2-1; D gene ambiguous. The V end lost 7 bases, the J end lost 7 bases, and 17 bases lay between the germline ends. Per the germline V gene, CDR1 is LNHDA and CDR2 is SQIVND (reference sequence). The CDR3 has 14 amino acids. DNA for the CDR3: TGTGCCAGTACGGGCTTCGACCCGAGTAATGAGCAGTTCTTC. As protein: CASTGFDPSNEQFF.

The chain carries TRBV5-1 and TRBJ2-7; D remains ambiguous. The CDR3 covers 13 residues. CDR1 is SGHRS, CDR2 YFSETQ, per germline. V lost 3 bases to trimming and J lost 6 bases, with 13 bases between them. The CDR3 is CASSSTDLSEQYF. CDR3 coding DNA: TGCGCCAGCAGCTCCACTGACTTAAGCGAGCAGTACTTC.

This clonotype was counted ten times or more. This chain connects TRBV9 to TRBJ2-1, with D unclear. Looked up from germline, CDR1 is SGDLS and CDR2 is YYNGEE. V gave up 4 bases and J gave up 4 bases, with 9 bases separating them. CDR3 size: 13 residues. For the CDR3, the DNA is TGTGCCAGCAGCCCCCCGAGTTACAATGAGCAGTTCTTC. It yields the protein CASSPPSYNEQFF.

This clonotype was recorded many times. CDR3 sequence (DNA): TGTGCCACCGCCGTAGCGGGATTTACAGATACGCAGTATTTT. Amino acid sequence: CATAVAGFTDTQYF. The chain has TRBV24-1 and TRBJ2-3; 8 bases line up with TRBD2. After removal of 9 bases from V and 3 bases from J, the junction contained 7 bases not matched to a gene. The CDR3 consists of 14 residues. Looked up from germline, CDR1 is KGHDR and CDR2 is SFDVKD.

This clonotype was observed at least ten times. The V gene is TRBV28, the J gene TRBJ2-3, with 12 nucleotides matching TRBD2. The V segment lost 5 bases and the J segment 2 bases; nucleotides outside the gene matches: 5. The CDR3 has 16 residues. Germline V gives CDR1 MDHEN, CDR2 SYDVKM. In DNA form, the CDR3 reads TGTGCCAGCAGTACAGGACTAGCGGGGATCACAGATACGCAGTATTTT. Translation: CASSTGLAGITDTQYF.